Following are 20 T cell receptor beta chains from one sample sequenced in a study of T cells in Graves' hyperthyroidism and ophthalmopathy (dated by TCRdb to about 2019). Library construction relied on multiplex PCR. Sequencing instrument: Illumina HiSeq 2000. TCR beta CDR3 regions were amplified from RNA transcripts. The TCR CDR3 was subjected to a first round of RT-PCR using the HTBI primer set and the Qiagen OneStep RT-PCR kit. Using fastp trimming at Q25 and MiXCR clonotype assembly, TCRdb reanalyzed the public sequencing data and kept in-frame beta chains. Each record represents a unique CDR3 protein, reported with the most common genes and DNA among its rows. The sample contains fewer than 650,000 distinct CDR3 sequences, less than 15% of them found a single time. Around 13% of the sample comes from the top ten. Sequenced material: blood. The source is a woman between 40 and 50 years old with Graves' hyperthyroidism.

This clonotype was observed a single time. CDR3 in amino acids: CASSLGTSRDSPLHF. Here the CDR3 DNA reads TGCGCCAGCAGCTTGGGGACCTCTCGGGATTCACCCCTCCACTTT. V is TRBV5-1 and J is TRBJ1-6, with D uncertain. Germline CDR1 is SGHRS and CDR2 is YFSETQ. There are 15 residues in the CDR3. The V and J ends lost 0 bases and 8 bases respectively, with 12 bases between them.

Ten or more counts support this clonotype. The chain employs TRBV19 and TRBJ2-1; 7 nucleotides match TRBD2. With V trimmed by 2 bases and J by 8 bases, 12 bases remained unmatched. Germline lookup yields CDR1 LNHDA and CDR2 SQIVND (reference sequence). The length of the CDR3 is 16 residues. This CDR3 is CASSITLGREYDEQFF. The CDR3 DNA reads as TGTGCCAGTAGTATAACCCTCGGGCGGGAGTACGATGAGCAGTTCTTC.

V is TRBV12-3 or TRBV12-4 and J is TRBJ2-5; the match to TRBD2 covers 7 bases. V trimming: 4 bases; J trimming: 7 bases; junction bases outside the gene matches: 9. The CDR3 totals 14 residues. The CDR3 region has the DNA TGTGCCAGCAGTTCGTATATGGGAGGGGTGACCCAGTACTTC. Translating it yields CASSSYMGGVTQYF.

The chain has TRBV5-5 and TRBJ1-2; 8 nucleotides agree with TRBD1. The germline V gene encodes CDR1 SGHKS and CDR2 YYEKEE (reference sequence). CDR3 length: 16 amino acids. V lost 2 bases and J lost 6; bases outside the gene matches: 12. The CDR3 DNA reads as TGTGCCAGCAGCTTTCGGTCCGCAGGGGGCGAGGATGGCTACACCTTC. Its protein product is CASSFRSAGGEDGYTF.

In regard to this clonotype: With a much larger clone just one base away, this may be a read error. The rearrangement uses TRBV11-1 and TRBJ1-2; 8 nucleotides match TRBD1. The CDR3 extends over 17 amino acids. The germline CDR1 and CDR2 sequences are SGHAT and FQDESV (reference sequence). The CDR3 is CACSSEQTGGANYGYTF. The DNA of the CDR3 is TGTGCCTGCAGCTCAGAACAAACAGGGGGAGCTAACTATGGCTACACCTTC.

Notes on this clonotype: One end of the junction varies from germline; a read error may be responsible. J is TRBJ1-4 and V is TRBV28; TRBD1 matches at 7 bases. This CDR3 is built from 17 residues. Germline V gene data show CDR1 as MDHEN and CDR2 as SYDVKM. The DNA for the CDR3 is TGTGCCAGCAGTTCGTGGACAGGCGATGCAACTAATGAAAAACTGTCTTTT. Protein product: CASSSWTGDATNEKLSF.

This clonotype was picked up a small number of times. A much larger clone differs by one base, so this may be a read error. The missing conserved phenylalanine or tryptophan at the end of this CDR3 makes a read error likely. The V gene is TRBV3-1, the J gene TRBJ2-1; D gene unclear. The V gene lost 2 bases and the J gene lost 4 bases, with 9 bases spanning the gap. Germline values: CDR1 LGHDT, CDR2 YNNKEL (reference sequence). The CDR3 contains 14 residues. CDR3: CASSQTAGYNEQFL. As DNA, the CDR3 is TGTGCCAGCAGCCAAACGGCTGGGTACAATGAGCAGTTCCTC.

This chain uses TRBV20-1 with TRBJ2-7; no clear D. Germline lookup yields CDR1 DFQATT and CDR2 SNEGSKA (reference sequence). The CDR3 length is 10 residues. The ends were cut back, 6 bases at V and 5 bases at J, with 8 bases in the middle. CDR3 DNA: TGCAGTGCCAGTTCGAACGAGCAGTACTTC. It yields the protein CSASSNEQYF.

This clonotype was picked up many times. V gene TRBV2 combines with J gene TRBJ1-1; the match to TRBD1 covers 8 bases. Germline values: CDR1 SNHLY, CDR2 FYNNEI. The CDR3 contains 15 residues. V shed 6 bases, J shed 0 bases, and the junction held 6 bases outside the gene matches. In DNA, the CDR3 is TGTGCCAGCAGGAAAACACAGGGGGTGAACACTGAAGCTTTCTTT. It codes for CASRKTQGVNTEAFF.

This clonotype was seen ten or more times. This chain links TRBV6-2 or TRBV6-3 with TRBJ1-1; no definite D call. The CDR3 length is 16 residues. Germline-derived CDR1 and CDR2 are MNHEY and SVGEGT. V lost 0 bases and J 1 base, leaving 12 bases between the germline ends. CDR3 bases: TGTGCCAGCAGTTACTCCACCTCACAGCCGAACACTGAAGCTTTCTTT. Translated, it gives CASSYSTSQPNTEAFF.

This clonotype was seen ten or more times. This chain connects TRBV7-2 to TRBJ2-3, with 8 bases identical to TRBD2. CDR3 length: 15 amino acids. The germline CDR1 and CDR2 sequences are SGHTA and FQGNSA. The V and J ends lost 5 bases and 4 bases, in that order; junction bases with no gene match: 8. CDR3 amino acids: CASSLMSGRADTQYF. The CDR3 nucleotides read TGTGCCAGCAGCCTGATGAGCGGGAGAGCAGATACGCAGTATTTT.

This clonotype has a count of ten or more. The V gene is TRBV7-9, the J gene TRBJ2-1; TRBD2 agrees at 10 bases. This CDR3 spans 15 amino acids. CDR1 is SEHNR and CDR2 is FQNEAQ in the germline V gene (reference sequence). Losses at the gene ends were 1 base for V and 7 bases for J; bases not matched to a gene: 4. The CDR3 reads CASSLGASGGNEQFF. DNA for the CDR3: TGTGCCAGCAGCTTAGGGGCTAGCGGGGGAAATGAGCAGTTCTTC.

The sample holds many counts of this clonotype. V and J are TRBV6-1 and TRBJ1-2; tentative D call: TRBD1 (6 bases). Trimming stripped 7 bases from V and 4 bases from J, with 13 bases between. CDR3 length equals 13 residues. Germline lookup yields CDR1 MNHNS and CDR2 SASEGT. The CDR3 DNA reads TGTGCCAGCACCATGGACAGACTCTATGGCTACACCTTC. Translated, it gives CASTMDRLYGYTF.

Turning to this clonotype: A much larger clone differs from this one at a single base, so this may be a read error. CDR3 nucleotide sequence: TGTGCCTGCAGCCCAAGACAGGGTCACACTGAAGCTTTCTTT. This gives the protein CACSPRQGHTEAFF. The V gene is TRBV9, the J gene TRBJ1-1; TRBD1 aligns across 7 bases. CDR3 size: 14 residues. The V gene's germline CDR1 is SGDLS and CDR2 YYNGEE.

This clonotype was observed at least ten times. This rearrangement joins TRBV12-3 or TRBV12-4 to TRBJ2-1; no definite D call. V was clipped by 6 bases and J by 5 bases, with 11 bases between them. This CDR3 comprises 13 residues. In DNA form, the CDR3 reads TGTGCCAGCAGCCTTCGTACTGACAATGAGCAGTTCTTC. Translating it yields CASSLRTDNEQFF.

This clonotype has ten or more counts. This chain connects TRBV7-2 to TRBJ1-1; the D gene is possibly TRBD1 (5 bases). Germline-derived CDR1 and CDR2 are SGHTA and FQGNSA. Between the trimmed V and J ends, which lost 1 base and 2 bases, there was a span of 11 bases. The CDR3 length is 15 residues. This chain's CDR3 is CASSLVRGSNTEAFF. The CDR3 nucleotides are TGTGCCAGCAGCTTAGTACGGGGGAGTAACACTGAAGCTTTCTTT.

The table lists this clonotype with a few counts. This CDR3 is CASTAGGNTYNEQFF. DNA of the CDR3: TGTGCCAGCACCGCGGGGGGAAATACTTACAATGAGCAGTTCTTC. The chain links TRBV5-5 to TRBJ2-1, with 8 bases that match TRBD2. CDR3 length: 15 amino acids. J gave up 4 bases and V 6 bases, and 9 bases lay outside the gene matches. CDR1 is SGHKS, CDR2 YYEKEE, per germline (reference sequence).

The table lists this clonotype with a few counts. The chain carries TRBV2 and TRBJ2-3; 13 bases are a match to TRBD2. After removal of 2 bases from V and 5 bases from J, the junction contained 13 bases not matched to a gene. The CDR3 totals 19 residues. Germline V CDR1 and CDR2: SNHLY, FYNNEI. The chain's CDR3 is CASSELPPVTSGRGDTQYF. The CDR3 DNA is TGTGCCAGCAGTGAATTACCACCCGTAACTAGCGGGAGGGGAGATACGCAGTATTTT.

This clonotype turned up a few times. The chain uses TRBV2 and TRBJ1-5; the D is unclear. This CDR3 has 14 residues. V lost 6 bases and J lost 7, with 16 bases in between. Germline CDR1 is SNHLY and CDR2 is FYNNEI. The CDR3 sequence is CASSAGQLGQPQHF. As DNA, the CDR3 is TGTGCCAGCAGCGCGGGCCAACTAGGGCAGCCCCAGCATTTT.

The CDR3 reads CSAQRFPYNSPLHF. Here the CDR3 DNA reads TGCAGTGCCCAAAGGTTTCCCTATAATTCACCCCTCCACTTT. The V call is TRBV20-1, the J call TRBJ1-6; no clear D. Deletions cut 6 bases from V and 2 bases from J, with 11 bases between. CDR1 and CDR2 (germline): DFQATT, SNEGSKA (reference sequence). CDR3 length equals 14 residues.